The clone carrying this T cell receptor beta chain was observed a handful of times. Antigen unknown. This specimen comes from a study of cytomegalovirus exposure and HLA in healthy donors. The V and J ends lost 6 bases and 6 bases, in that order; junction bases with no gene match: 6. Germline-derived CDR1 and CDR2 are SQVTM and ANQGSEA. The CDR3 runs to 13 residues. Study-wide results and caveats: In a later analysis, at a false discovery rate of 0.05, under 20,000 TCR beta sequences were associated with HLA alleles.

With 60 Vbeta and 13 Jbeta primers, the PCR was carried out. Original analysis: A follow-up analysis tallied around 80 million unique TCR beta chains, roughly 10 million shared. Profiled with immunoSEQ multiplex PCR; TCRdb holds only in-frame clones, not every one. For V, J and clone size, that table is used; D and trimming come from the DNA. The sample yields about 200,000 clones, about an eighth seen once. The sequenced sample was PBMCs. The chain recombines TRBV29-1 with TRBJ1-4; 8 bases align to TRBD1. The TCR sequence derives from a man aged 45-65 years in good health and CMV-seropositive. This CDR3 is CSVQQGADEKLFF. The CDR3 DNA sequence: TGCAGCGTGCAGCAGGGGGCAGATGAAAAACTGTTTTTT.